Listed below are T cell receptor beta chains from one sample, sequenced in a study of blood T cell repertoires in COVID-19. This table comes from immunoSEQ multiplex PCR, and its TCRdb copy is limited to in-frame clones, with some not included. The data show nearly 95,000 clones, around 87% seen once. The sample was peripheral blood. The receptors derive from a woman older than 75 with acute or convalescent COVID-19. Both conserved end residues are part of each CDR3. The D gene is left open where the match is weak. The size of a clone is reported for some rows only, either as once, few or many, or as a class for expanded clones.

j_call clone_size d_call v_call cdr3_aa cdr3_nt
TRBJ2-5 - - TRBV9 CASSVAPGSSETQYF TGTGCCAGCAGCGTAGCGCCTGGGAGCTCAGAGACCCAGTACTTC
TRBJ2-3 - TRBD2 TRBV7-2 CASSPYEIAGRVDTQYF TGTGCCAGCAGCCCGTACGAAATAGCGGGGCGGGTTGATACGCAGTATTTT
TRBJ1-1 - - TRBV19 CASGPTGAYTEAFF TGTGCCAGTGGTCCGACAGGTGCCTATACTGAAGCTTTCTTT
TRBJ1-1 - TRBD1 TRBV7-8 CASSASGGRGSEAFF TGTGCCAGCAGCGCATCAGGGGGCCGGGGGAGTGAAGCTTTCTTT
TRBJ1-3 - - TRBV5-1 CASSPGFSGNTIYF TGCGCCAGCAGCCCAGGGTTCTCTGGAAACACCATATATTTT
TRBJ2-3 - - TRBV29-1 CSVEAGYF TGCAGCGTTGAAGCAGGGTATTTT
TRBJ1-5 - - TRBV19 CASALTGLNQPQHF TGTGCCAGTGCCTTGACAGGCCTCAATCAGCCCCAGCATTTT
TRBJ1-3 - TRBD1 TRBV6-6 CASSPDFGQGAGNTIYF TGTGCCAGCAGTCCTGATTTTGGACAGGGAGCTGGAAACACCATATATTTT
TRBJ2-3 - - TRBV9 CASSPRGGDGDTQYF TGTGCCAGCAGCCCTAGAGGCGGGGATGGAGATACGCAGTATTTT
TRBJ1-1 - TRBD1 TRBV2 CASSEQRDRSTGEVNTEAFF TGTGCCAGCAGTGAACAACGGGATCGGAGCACAGGGGAGGTGAACACTGAAGCTTTCTTT
TRBJ2-7 few TRBD2 TRBV5-1 CASSPSGGARIEQYF TGCGCCAGCAGCCCCAGCGGGGGGGCCCGAATCGAGCAGTACTTC
TRBJ2-5 - TRBD2 TRBV24-1 CATTLTAGGHQETQYF TGTGCCACCACACTGACAGCGGGGGGTCACCAAGAGACCCAGTACTTC
TRBJ1-3 - - TRBV15 CATSRDRGGTGNTIYF TGTGCCACCAGCAGAGATAGGGGAGGTACTGGAAACACCATATATTTT
TRBJ2-1 - - TRBV7-6 CASSLVVYNEQFF TGTGCCAGCAGCTTAGTAGTGTACAATGAGCAGTTCTTC
TRBJ2-2 - TRBD2 TRBV6-5 CASRSLAGVTGELFF TGTGCCAGCCGGAGCCTAGCGGGAGTCACCGGGGAGCTGTTTTTT
TRBJ1-3 - - TRBV5-1 CASSPSTQRVGNTIYF TGCGCCAGCAGCCCGTCAACCCAGAGGGTTGGAAACACCATATATTTT
TRBJ1-4 - - TRBV18 CASSPASRNEKLFF TGTGCCAGCTCCCCCGCATCGAGGAATGAAAAACTGTTTTTT
TRBJ1-1 - - TRBV21-1 CASREDSRTIMNTEAFF TGTGCCAGCAGGGAGGACAGCCGGACCATTATGAACACTGAAGCTTTCTTT
TRBJ2-5 - TRBD2 TRBV6-2/TRBV6-3 CASSYDGGRYQETQYF TGTGCCAGCAGTTACGATGGCGGGAGGTACCAAGAGACCCAGTACTTC
TRBJ2-5 - TRBD1 TRBV7-9 CASSSGTGDVQETQYF TGTGCCAGCAGCTCAGGGACAGGAGACGTCCAAGAGACCCAGTACTTC
TRBJ2-1 - - TRBV27 CASSSLPNEQFF TGTGCCAGCAGTTCCCTCCCCAATGAGCAGTTCTTC
TRBJ2-7 - TRBD1 TRBV5-6 CASSSRQGSHEQYF TGTGCCAGCAGCAGCCGACAGGGAAGCCACGAGCAGTACTTC
TRBJ2-7 - - TRBV2 CASSVTMASEQYF TGTGCCAGCAGTGTTACCATGGCTAGCGAGCAGTACTTC
TRBJ1-4 - TRBD1 TRBV2 CASREQGALEKLFF TGTGCCAGCAGAGAACAGGGGGCCCTAGAAAAACTGTTTTTT
TRBJ2-7 - TRBD1 TRBV2 CASSFQGAYEQYF TGTGCCAGCAGTTTTCAGGGGGCCTACGAGCAGTACTTC
TRBJ1-1 - TRBD1 TRBV5-4 CASSKNRGQDTEAFF TGTGCCAGCAGCAAGAACAGGGGGCAGGACACTGAAGCTTTCTTT
TRBJ1-5 - TRBD1 TRBV6-2/TRBV6-3 CASSYRQGGQHF TGTGCCAGCAGTTACCGCCAGGGGGGCCAGCATTTT
TRBJ2-5 - TRBD2 TRBV7-2 CASSPLAGAGETQYF TGTGCCAGCAGCCCCCTAGCGGGGGCGGGAGAGACCCAGTACTTC
TRBJ1-4 - TRBD1 TRBV5-1 CASRGGDRGRLADGEKLFF TGCGCCAGCAGGGGGGGCGACAGGGGGCGCTTGGCCGATGGGGAAAAACTGTTTTTT
TRBJ1-2 - - TRBV4-1 CASSQENTITGWGGYTF TGCGCCAGCAGCCAAGAGAATACAATAACAGGGTGGGGTGGCTACACCTTC
TRBJ2-2 - - TRBV5-8 CASSPPAALMNTGELFF TGTGCCAGCAGCCCACCTGCGGCTCTCATGAACACCGGGGAGCTGTTTTTT
TRBJ2-3 - TRBD2 TRBV6-2/TRBV6-3 CASSRPAGTTDTQYF TGTGCCAGCAGCCGGCCCGCCGGGACTACTGATACGCAGTATTTT
TRBJ1-2 - TRBD1 TRBV19 CASSIGDRGSGYTF TGTGCCAGTAGTATTGGGGACAGGGGGTCCGGCTACACCTTC
TRBJ1-3 - - TRBV18 CASSRLGAPGNTIYF TGTGCCAGCTCACGTCTGGGAGCCCCTGGAAACACCATATATTTT
TRBJ1-1 - - TRBV5-1 CASSETRRGTEAFF TGCGCCAGCAGCGAAACCCGTCGAGGCACTGAAGCTTTCTTT
TRBJ2-1 - - TRBV5-1 CASSPGSYNEQFF TGCGCCAGCAGCCCGGGATCCTACAATGAGCAGTTCTTC
TRBJ1-1 - - TRBV5-4 CASSQKNTEAFF TGTGCCAGCAGCCAAAAGAACACTGAAGCTTTCTTT
TRBJ1-3 - - TRBV5-8 CASRGTDLYF TGTGCCAGCCGCGGGACCGATCTATATTTT
TRBJ2-3 once - TRBV7-9 CASSTSPGTQYF TGTGCCAGCAGCACCTCACCGGGTACGCAGTATTTT
TRBJ2-5 - TRBD2 TRBV11-2 CASSLPSGGQETQYF TGTGCCAGCAGCTTACCCAGCGGGGGGCAAGAGACCCAGTACTTC
TRBJ1-5 - TRBD1 TRBV19 CASSIGQGESQPQHF TGTGCCAGTAGTATCGGGCAGGGGGAGAGTCAGCCCCAGCATTTT
TRBJ1-5 - - TRBV29-1 CSVGIRTDQPQHF TGCAGCGTGGGGATTCGGACTGATCAGCCCCAGCATTTT
TRBJ2-2 - - TRBV18 CASSPFYDRQNTGELFF TGTGCCAGCTCACCATTTTACGATAGACAAAACACCGGGGAGCTGTTTTTT
TRBJ1-3 - - TRBV29-1 CSVESRAVGNTIYF TGCAGCGTTGAAAGCAGGGCGGTCGGAAACACCATATATTTT
TRBJ2-7 - TRBD2 TRBV4-1 CASSQEKGGLVSYEQYF TGCGCCAGCAGCCAAGAAAAGGGGGGACTAGTTTCCTACGAGCAGTACTTC
TRBJ2-7 - - TRBV19 CASSNPRGQTRTYEQYF TGTGCCAGTAGCAACCCCCGGGGTCAGACTCGCACCTACGAGCAGTACTTC
TRBJ1-1 - TRBD1 TRBV19 CASSPARDRVYTEAFF TGTGCCAGTAGTCCGGCCAGGGACAGGGTGTACACTGAAGCTTTCTTT
TRBJ2-5 - TRBD1 TRBV2 CASSPGQGRETQYF TGTGCCAGCTCTCCGGGACAGGGTCGGGAGACCCAGTACTTC
TRBJ2-3 - - TRBV12-3/TRBV12-4 CASSFNGRDTQYF TGTGCCAGCAGTTTCAACGGGAGAGATACGCAGTATTTT
TRBJ2-7 - TRBD1 TRBV4-1 CASSPQSDRSYEQYF TGCGCCAGCAGCCCCCAGTCGGACAGGTCCTACGAGCAGTACTTC
TRBJ2-1 - - TRBV6-2/TRBV6-3 CASSYDTGTYNEQFF TGTGCCAGCAGTTACGATACAGGGACCTACAATGAGCAGTTCTTC
TRBJ2-7 few - TRBV19 CASSSGQGRYEQYF TGTGCCAGTAGTAGCGGACAAGGCCGCTACGAGCAGTACTTC
TRBJ2-1 - - TRBV5-4 CASSGGTHGPPNEQFF TGTGCCAGCAGCGGGGGGACCCATGGACCCCCCAATGAGCAGTTCTTC
TRBJ1-2 - TRBD1 TRBV29-1 CSTGQGRSGYTF TGCAGCACTGGACAGGGAAGGAGCGGCTACACCTTC